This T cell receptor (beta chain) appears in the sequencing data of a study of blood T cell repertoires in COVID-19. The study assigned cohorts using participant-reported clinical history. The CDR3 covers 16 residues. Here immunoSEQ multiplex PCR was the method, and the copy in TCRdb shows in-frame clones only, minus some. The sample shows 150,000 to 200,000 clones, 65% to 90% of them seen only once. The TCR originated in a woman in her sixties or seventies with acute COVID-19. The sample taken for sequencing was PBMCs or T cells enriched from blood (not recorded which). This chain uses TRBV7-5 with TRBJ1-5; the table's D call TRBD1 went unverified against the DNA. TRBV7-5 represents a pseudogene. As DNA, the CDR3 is TGTGCCAGAAGCTTAGACCCGGACAGGGAGCATCAGCCCCAGCATTTT. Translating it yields CARSLDPDREHQPQHF.